This record concerns one T cell receptor (beta chain) sequence. Its antigen is undetermined. These data come from a study of T cell responses to AZD1222 COVID-19 vaccine. Overall study results and limits: Within unmutated variant regions lay the reported targets of nearly half of spike-specific TCRs. White British donors predominated, females outnumbered males, and clonal diversity was possibly underestimated. Receipt of two AZD1222 doses was followed by a rise in Spike-specific TCR breadth and depth.

The data were produced by immunoSEQ multiplex PCR, yet TCRdb's version contains in-frame clones alone and is incomplete. The data contain some 130,000 clones, 85% to 95% of them singletons. V lost 6 bases and J lost 6, with 9 bases in between. The CDR3 sequence is 12 residues long. The rearrangement uses TRBV12-3 or TRBV12-4 and TRBJ2-1; D remains ambiguous. The origin of this receptor is an adult who received the AZD1222 COVID-19 vaccine. This specimen consisted of peripheral blood, obtained 28 days after the second AZD1222 dose. The CDR3 DNA reads as TGTGCCAGCAGCGTAATAACCAATGAGCAGTTCTTC. Its protein is CASSVITNEQFF.